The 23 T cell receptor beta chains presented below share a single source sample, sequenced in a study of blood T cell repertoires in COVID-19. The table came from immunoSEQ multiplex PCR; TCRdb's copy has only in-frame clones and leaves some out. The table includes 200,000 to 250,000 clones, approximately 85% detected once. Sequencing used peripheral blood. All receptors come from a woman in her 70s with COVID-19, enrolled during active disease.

Here the CDR3 reads CAPFYVYGYTF. CDR3 sequence (DNA): TGTGCCCCCTTTTATGTCTATGGCTACACCTTC. The rearrangement links TRBV6-4 to TRBJ1-2, with D hard to call. Germline V gives CDR1 MRHNA, CDR2 SNTAGT. The V end was cut by 11 bases, the J end by 4 bases, with 11 bases between. The CDR3 is made up of 11 amino acids.

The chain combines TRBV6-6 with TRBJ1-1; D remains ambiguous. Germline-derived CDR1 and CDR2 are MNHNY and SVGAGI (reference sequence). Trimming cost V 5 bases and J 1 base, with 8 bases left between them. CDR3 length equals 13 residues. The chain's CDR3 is CASSGRGNTEAFF. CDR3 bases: TGTGCCAGCAGTGGAAGAGGGAACACTGAAGCTTTCTTT.

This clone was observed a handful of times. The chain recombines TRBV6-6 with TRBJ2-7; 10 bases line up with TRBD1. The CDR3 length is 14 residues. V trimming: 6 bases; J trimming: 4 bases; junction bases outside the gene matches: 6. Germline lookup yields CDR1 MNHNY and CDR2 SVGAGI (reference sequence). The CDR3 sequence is CASRGGQGTYEQYF. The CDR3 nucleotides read TGTGCCAGCAGGGGGGGACAGGGGACGTACGAGCAGTACTTC.

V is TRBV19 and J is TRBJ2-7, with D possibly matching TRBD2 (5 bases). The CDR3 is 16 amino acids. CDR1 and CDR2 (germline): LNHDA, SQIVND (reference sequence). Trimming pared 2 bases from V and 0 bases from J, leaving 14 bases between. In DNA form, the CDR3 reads TGTGCCAGTAGTATACGAGGGTCCGTTAGCTCCTACGAGCAGTACTTC. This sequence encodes CASSIRGSVSSYEQYF.

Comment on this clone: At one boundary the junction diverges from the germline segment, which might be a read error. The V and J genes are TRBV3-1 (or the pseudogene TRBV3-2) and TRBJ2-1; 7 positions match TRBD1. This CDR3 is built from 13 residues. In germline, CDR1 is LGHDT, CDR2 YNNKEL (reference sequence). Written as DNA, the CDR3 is TGTGCCAGCAGCACCCACAAAACAGGGGTTTTACTCTTC. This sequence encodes CASSTHKTGVLLF.

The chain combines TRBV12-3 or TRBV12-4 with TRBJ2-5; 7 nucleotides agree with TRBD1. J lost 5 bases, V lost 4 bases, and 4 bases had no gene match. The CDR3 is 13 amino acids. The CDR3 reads CASSSTGVETQYF. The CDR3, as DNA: TGTGCCAGCAGTTCTACAGGGGTGGAGACCCAGTACTTC.

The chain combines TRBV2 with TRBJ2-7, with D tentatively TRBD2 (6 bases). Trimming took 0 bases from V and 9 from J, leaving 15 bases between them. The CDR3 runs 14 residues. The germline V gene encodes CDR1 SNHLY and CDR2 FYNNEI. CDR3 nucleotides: TGTGCCAGCAGTGAAGCGGGACTCCCGGGTGTGCAGTACTTC. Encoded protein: CASSEAGLPGVQYF. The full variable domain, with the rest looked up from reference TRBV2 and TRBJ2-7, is EPEVTQTPSHQVTQMGQEVILRCVPISNHLYFYWYRQILGQKVEFLVSFYNNEISEKSEIFDDQFSVERPDGSNFTLKIRSTKLEDSAMYFCASSEAGLPGVQYFGPGTRLTVT.

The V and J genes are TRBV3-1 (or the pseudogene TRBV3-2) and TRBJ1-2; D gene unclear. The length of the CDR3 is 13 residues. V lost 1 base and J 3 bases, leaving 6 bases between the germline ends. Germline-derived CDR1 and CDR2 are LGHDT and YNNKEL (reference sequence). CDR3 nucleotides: TGTGCCAGCAGCCAAGCCCAGGACTATGGCTACACCTTC. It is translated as CASSQAQDYGYTF.

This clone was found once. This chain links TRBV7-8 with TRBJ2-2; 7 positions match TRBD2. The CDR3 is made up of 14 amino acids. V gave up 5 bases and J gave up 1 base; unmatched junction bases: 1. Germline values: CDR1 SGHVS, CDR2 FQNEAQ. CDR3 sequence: CASSASGNTGELFF. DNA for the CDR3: TGTGCCAGCAGCGCTAGCGGGAACACCGGGGAGCTGTTTTTT.

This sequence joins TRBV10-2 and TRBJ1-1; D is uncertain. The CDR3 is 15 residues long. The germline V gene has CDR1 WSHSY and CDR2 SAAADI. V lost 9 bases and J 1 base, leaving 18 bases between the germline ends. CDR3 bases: TGCGCCAGTATCCCTTCCAACCAGGAGAACACTGAAGCTTTCTTT. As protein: CASIPSNQENTEAFF.

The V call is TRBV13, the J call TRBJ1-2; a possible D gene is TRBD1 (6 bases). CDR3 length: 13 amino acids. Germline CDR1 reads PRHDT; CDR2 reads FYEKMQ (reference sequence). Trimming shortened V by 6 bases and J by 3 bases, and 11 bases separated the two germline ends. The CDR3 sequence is CASSLQGYYGYTF. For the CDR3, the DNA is TGTGCCAGCAGTCTTCAGGGGTACTATGGCTACACCTTC.

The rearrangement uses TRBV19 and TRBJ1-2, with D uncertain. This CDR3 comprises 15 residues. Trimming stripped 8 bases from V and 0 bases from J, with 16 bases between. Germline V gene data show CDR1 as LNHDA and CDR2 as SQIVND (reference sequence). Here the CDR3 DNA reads TGTGCCAGTCGGGCTGGTAGCGGGGCTAACTATGGCTACACCTTC. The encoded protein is CASRAGSGANYGYTF.

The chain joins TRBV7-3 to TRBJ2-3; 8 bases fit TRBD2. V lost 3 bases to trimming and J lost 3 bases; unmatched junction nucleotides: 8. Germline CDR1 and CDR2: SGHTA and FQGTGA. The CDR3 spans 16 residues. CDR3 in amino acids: CASSFAAGVMTDTQYF. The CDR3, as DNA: TGTGCCAGCAGCTTTGCAGCGGGAGTGATGACAGATACGCAGTATTTT.

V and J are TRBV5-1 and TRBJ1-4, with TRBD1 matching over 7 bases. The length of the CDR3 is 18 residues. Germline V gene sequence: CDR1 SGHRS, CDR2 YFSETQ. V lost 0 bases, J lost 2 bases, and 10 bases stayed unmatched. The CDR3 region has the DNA TGCGCCAGCAGCTTGGAGGGACAGCCCTGGAGTACTAATGAAAAACTGTTTTTT. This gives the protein CASSLEGQPWSTNEKLFF. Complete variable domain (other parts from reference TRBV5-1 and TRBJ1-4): KAGVTQTPRYLIKTRGQQVTLSCSPISGHRSVSWYQQTPGQGLQFLFEYFSETQRNKGNFPGRFSGRQFSNSRSEMNVSTLELGDSALYLCASSLEGQPWSTNEKLFFGSGTQLSVL.

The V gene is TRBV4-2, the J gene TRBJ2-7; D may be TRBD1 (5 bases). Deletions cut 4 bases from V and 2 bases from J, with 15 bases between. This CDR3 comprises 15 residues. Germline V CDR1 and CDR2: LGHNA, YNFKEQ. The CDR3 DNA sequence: TGTGCCAGCAGCCTATCCACAGGTTTCACCTACGAGCAGTACTTC. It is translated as CASSLSTGFTYEQYF.

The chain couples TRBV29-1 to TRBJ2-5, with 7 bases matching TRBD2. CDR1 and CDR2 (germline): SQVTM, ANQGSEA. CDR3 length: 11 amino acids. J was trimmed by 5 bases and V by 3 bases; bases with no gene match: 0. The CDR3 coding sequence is TGCAGCGTTGAGCGGGGGGAGACCCAGTACTTC. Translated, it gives CSVERGETQYF.

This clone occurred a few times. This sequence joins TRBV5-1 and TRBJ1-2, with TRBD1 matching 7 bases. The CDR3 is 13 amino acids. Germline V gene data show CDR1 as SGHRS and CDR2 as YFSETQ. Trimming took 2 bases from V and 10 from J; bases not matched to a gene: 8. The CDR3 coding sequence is TGCGCCAGCAGCTTACAGACAGGGTCGGACTACACCTTC. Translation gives CASSLQTGSDYTF.

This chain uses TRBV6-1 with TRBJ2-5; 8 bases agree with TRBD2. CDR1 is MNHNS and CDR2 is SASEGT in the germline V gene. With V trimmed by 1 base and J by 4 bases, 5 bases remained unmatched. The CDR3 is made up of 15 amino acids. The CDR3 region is CASSEGGLVGETQYF. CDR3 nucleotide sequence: TGTGCCAGCAGTGAAGGGGGACTAGTAGGAGAGACCCAGTACTTC.

The CDR3 reads CASSKQGTSNQPQHF. The CDR3 DNA reads as TGTGCCAGTAGTAAACAGGGGACAAGCAATCAGCCCCAGCATTTT. V gene TRBV19 combines with J gene TRBJ1-5; 7 nucleotides align to TRBD1. The CDR3 length is 15 residues. V lost 4 bases and J lost 1; bases outside the gene matches: 4. Germline V lookup: CDR1 LNHDA, CDR2 SQIVND (reference sequence).

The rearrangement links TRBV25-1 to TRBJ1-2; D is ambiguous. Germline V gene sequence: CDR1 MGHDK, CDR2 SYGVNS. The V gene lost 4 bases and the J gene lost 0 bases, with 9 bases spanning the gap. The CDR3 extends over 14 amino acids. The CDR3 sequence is CASSVSLANYGYTF. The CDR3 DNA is TGTGCCAGCAGTGTTAGTTTAGCTAACTATGGCTACACCTTC.

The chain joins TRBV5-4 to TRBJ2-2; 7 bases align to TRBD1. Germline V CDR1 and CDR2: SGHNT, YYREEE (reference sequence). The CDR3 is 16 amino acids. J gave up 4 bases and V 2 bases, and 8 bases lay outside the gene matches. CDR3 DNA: TGTGCCAGCAGCTTACCAGACAGGGCGAGCACCGGGGAGCTGTTTTTT. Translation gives CASSLPDRASTGELFF.

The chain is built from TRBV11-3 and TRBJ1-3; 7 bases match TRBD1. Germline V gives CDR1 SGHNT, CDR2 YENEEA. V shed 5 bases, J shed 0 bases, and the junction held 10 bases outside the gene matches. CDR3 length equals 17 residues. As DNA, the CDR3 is TGTGCCAGCAGCCTATTTGGGGACAGCCACTCTGGAAACACCATATATTTT. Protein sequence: CASSLFGDSHSGNTIYF.

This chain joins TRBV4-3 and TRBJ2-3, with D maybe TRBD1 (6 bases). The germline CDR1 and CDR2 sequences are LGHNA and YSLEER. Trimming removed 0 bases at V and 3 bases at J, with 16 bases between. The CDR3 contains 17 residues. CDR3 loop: CASSQDLGPGVTDTQYF. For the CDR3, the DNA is TGCGCCAGCAGCCAAGACTTAGGTCCAGGGGTTACAGATACGCAGTATTTT.